Included here is one T cell receptor (beta chain) sequence, with context. Its specificity is not known. This sample is part of a study of shared clonotypes between healthy human individuals. Findings and caveats of the study: Represented genetic and exposure-history diversity was restricted by having few donors.

A deep-level run was used for the assay. The method was immunoSEQ multiplex PCR; TCRdb's version includes in-frame clones alone and lacks a portion of them. The sample carries some 530,000 clones, approximately 78% recorded once. This CDR3 is built from 15 residues. Germline loops: CDR1 SGHDT, CDR2 YYEEEE. The ends were cut back, 0 bases at V and 0 bases at J, with 9 bases in the middle. The sequence derives from a woman aged 40 to 50 in good health. Some clones in this sample may be carry-over from other donors' samples. The sample taken for sequencing was PBMCs. The genes are TRBV5-6 and TRBJ2-5; tentatively, D is TRBD1 (5 bases). The CDR3 reads CASSLEDRNQETQYF. The CDR3 region has the DNA TGTGCCAGCAGCTTGGAAGACAGAAACCAAGAGACCCAGTACTTC.